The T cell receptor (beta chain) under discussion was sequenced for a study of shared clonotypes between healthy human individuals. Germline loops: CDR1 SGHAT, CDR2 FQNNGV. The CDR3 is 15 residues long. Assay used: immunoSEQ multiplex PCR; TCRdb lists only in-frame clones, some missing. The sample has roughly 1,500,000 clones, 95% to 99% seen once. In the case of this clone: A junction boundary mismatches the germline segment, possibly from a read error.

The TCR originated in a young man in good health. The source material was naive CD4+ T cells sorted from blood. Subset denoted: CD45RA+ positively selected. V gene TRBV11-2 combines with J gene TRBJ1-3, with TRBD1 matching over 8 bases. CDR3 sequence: CASSSDRGSGNTIYF. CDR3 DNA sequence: TGTGCCAGCAGCTCCGACAGGGGCTCTGGTAACACCATATATTTT.